This record looks at one TCR beta chain sequence and its context. These data originate in a study of cytomegalovirus exposure and HLA in healthy donors. CDR3 size: 11 residues. The junction had 4 bases not matched to a gene; V was cut back by 3 bases and J by 12 bases. The germline gives CDR1 DFQATT, CDR2 SNEGSKA (reference sequence). Primers: 60 Vbeta forward and 13 Jbeta reverse. Measured with immunoSEQ multiplex PCR; TCRdb has only the in-frame clones, and not every one. The data contain some 200,000 clones, more than 75% of them singletons. Input material: PBMCs. The chain recombines TRBV20-1 with TRBJ2-1, with 8 nucleotides matching TRBD1. The receptor's source is a male donor in good health and CMV-seropositive. The CDR3 region has the DNA TGCAGTGCTAGTCAGACAGGGGCGCAGTTCTTC. The encoded protein is CSASQTGAQFF.